This TCR beta chain came from a study of radiotherapy plus CTLA-4 blockade in lung cancer. Measured with immunoSEQ multiplex PCR; TCRdb has only the in-frame clones, and not every one. The sample lists some 110,000 clones, roughly four fifths seen once, with roughly 3.3% in the top ten. The CDR3 sequence is 14 residues long. V was trimmed by 4 bases and J by 8 bases, leaving 14 bases between them. Germline V lookup: CDR1 SGHTA, CDR2 FQGNSA. Sequenced here: peripheral blood, sampled from a patient treated with radiotherapy plus ipilimumab. This receptor was identified in a human donor with non-small cell lung cancer that progressed on radiotherapy plus ipilimumab. Some clones in this sample may be carry-over from other donors' samples. The gene calls are TRBV7-2 and TRBJ1-4, with D tentatively TRBD1 (5 bases). CDR3 residues: CASSSGGGWEKLFF. The CDR3 DNA is TGTGCCAGCAGCTCTGGTGGGGGTTGGGAAAAACTGTTTTTT. The complete variable domain, with remaining parts taken from reference TRBV7-2 and TRBJ1-4, reads GAGVSQSPSNKVTEKGKDVELRCDPISGHTALYWYRQSLGQGLEFLIYFQGNSAPDKSGLPSDRFSAERTGGSVSTLTIQRTQQEDSAVYLCASSSGGGWEKLFFGSGTQLSVL.